A selection of T cell receptor beta chains follows, all from one sample in a study of T cell responses to AZD1222 COVID-19 vaccine. Repertoires were generated with immunoSEQ multiplex PCR, while TCRdb's copy carries only in-frame clones and drops some. The data show 75,000 to 100,000 clones, 75% to 90% seen once. The material sequenced was peripheral blood, taken on day 0 of AZD1222 vaccination. The source is an adult in good health. CDR3s include the opening cysteine and the closing phenylalanine or tryptophan. Not all rows give a size; the values are once, few, many and, for expanded clones, a class.

>.|TRBJ2-7|TRBV7-3
CASSPQGPQTFNEQYF
>.|TRBJ2-1|TRBV30
CAWSGTGPRNYNEQFF
>.|TRBJ2-2|TRBV18
CASSRTNPNTGELFF
>.|TRBJ1-4|TRBV27
CASSSRPWEYEKLFF
>.|TRBJ2-1|TRBV20-1
CSARGGSEQFF
>.|TRBJ2-7|TRBV11-3
CASSFSGTGTYEQYF
>.|TRBJ2-7|TRBV7-7
CASSLGGQGGEQYF
>.|TRBJ2-7|TRBV9
CASSVGGGPYEQYF
>once|TRBJ1-1|TRBV3-1/TRBV3-2
CASSPGGRGTEAFF
>.|TRBJ2-2|TRBV28
CASSLGLAGGPGELFF
>.|TRBJ2-6|TRBV9
CASSAKRDSASGANVLTF
>.|TRBJ1-2|TRBV30
CAWPGQGSYPFGYTF
>.|TRBJ2-2|TRBV18
CASSPGANTGELFF